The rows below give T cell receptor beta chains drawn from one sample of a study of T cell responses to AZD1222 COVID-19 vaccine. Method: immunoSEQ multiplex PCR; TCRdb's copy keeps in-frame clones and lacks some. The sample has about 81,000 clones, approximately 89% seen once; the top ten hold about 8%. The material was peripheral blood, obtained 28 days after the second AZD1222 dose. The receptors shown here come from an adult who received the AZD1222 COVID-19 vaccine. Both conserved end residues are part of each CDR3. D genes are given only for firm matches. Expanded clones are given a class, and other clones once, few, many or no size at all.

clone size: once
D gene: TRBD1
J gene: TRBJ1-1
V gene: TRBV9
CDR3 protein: CASSKSGQRNTEAFF
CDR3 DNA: TGTGCCAGCAGCAAATCGGGACAGAGGAACACTGAAGCTTTCTTT

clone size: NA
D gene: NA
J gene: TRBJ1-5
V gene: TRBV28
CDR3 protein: CASRPLGEQPQHF
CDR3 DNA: TGTGCCAGCAGGCCCTTAGGAGAGCAGCCCCAGCATTTT

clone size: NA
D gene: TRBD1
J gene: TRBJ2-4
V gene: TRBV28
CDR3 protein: CASNQGQGRNIQYF
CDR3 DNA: TGTGCCAGCAACCAAGGACAGGGGCGAAACATTCAGTACTTC

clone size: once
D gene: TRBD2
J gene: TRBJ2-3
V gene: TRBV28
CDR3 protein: CASATSGRTDTQYF
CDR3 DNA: TGTGCCAGCGCGACTAGCGGGAGGACAGATACGCAGTATTTT

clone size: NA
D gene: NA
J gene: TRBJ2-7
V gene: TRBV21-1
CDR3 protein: CASSTGTGGRSYEQYF
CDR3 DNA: TGTGCCAGCAGCACGGGGACAGGGGGCAGGTCCTACGAGCAGTACTTC

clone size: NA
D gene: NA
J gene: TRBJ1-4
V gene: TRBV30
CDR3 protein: CAWSTELEKLFF
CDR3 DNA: TGTGCCTGGTCGACAGAGTTAGAAAAACTGTTTTTT

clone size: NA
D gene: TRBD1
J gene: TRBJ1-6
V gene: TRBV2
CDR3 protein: CASSEPPGQNNSPLHF
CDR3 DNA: TGTGCCAGCAGTGAACCACCGGGACAGAATAATTCACCCCTCCACTTT

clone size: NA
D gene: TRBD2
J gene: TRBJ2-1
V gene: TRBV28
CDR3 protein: CASSRGTSGSRVQFF
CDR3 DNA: TGTGCCAGCAGTCGCGGGACTAGCGGGAGTAGAGTGCAGTTCTTC

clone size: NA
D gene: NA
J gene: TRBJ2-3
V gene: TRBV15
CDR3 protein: CATSRVQNTQYF
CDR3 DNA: TGTGCCACCAGCAGAGTACAGAATACGCAGTATTTT

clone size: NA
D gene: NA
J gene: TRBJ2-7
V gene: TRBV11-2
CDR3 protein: CASSLRQDGYEQYF
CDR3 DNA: TGTGCCAGCAGCTTGAGACAGGACGGGTACGAGCAGTACTTC

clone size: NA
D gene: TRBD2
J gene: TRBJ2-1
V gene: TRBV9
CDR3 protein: CASSVDSGSYNEQFF
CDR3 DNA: TGTGCCAGCAGCGTAGATAGCGGGAGCTACAATGAGCAGTTCTTC

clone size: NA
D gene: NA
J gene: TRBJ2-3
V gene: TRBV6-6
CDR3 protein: CATYSGDTQYF
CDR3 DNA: TGTGCCACCTACAGCGGTGATACGCAGTATTTT